This passage covers 3 T cell receptor beta chains from one sample sequenced in a study of cytomegalovirus exposure and HLA in healthy donors. It was with 60 Vbeta and 13 Jbeta primers that the PCR ran. The table came from immunoSEQ multiplex PCR; TCRdb's copy has only in-frame clones and leaves some out. The sample contains fewer than 200,000 clones, about 80% of which appear only once. Sequenced material: PBMCs. Receptors were obtained from a girl aged 10-17 years in good health and CMV-seropositive.

The chain combines TRBV13 with TRBJ2-7, with a weak D call TRBD2 (7 bases). CDR3 length: 14 amino acids. The germline V gene has CDR1 PRHDT and CDR2 FYEKMQ (reference sequence). V was shortened by 8 bases and J by 5 bases, with 19 bases between the two germline ends. CDR3 amino acids: CASSPGRGWHEQYF. CDR3 nucleotide sequence: TGTGCCAGCTCGCCGGGGAGGGGGTGGCACGAGCAGTACTTC.

This clone has a single count. V and J are TRBV7-3 and TRBJ2-3, with 11 bases identical to TRBD1. This CDR3 comprises 15 residues. Losses at the gene ends were 4 bases for V and 4 bases for J; bases not matched to a gene: 4. Germline-derived CDR1 and CDR2 are SGHTA and FQGTGA. CDR3 nucleotides: TGTGCCAGCAGCTGGGGGACAGGGGGAGCAGATACGCAGTATTTT. Translation: CASSWGTGGADTQYF.

This chain links TRBV6-1 with TRBJ2-5; TRBD2 aligns across 8 bases. The CDR3 extends over 13 amino acids. V lost 9 bases, J lost 5 bases, and 8 bases stayed unmatched. CDR1 is MNHNS, CDR2 SASEGT, per germline. The CDR3 is CASSGASSETQYF. The CDR3 nucleotides read TGTGCCAGTAGCGGGGCTAGTTCGGAGACCCAGTACTTC.